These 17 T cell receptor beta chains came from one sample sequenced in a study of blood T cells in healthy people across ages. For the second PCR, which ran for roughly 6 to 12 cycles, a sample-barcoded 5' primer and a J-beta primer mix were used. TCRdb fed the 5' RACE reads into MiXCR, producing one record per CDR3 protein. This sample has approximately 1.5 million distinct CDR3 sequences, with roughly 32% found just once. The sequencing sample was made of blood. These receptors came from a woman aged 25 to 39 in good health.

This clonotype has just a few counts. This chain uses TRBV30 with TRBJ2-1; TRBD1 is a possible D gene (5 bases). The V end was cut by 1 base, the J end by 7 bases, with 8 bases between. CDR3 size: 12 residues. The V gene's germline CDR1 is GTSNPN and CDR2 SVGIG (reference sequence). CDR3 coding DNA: TGTGCCTGGAGTGAGGGGTGGAATGAGCAGTTCTTC. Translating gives CAWSEGWNEQFF.

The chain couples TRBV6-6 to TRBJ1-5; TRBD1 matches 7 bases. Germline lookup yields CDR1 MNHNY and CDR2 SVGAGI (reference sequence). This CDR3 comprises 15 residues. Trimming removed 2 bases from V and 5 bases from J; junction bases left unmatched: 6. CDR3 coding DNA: TGTGCCAGCAGTTACGGGGACAGAGATTATCAGCCCCAGCATTTT. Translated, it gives CASSYGDRDYQPQHF.

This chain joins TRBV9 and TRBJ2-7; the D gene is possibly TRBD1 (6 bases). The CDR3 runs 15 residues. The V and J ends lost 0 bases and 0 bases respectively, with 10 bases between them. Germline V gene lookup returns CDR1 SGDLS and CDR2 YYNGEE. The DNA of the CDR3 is TGTGCCAGCAGCGTAGTCAGGGGCTTCTCCTACGAGCAGTACTTC. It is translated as CASSVVRGFSYEQYF.

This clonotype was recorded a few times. The CDR3 DNA reads as TGTGCCAGCAGCTTAATACGGGTCCGCCGGGAGACCCAGTACTTC. Its protein product is CASSLIRVRRETQYF. The rearrangement joins TRBV7-3 to TRBJ2-5; D remains ambiguous. Per the germline V gene, CDR1 is SGHTA and CDR2 is FQGTGA. V was clipped by 1 base and J by 5 bases, with 14 bases between them. This CDR3 has 15 amino acids.

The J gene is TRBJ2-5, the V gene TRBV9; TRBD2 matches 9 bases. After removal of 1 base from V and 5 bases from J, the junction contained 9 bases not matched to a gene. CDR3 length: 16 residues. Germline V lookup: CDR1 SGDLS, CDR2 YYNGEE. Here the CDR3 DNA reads TGTGCCAGCAGCGTAAGTGGCGGGGGGGCCGCGGAGACCCAGTACTTC. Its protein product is CASSVSGGGAAETQYF. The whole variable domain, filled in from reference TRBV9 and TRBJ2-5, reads DSGVTQTPKHLITATGQRVTLRCSPRSGDLSVYWYQQSLDQGLQFLIQYYNGEERAKGNILERFSAQQFPDLHSELNLSSLELGDSALYFCASSVSGGGAAETQYFGPGTRLLVL.

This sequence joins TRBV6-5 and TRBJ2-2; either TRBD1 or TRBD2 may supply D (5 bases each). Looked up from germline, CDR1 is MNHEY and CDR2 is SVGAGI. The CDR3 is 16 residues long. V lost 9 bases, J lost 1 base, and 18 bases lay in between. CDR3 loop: CASHVTPGRNTGELFF. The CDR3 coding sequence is TGTGCCAGTCATGTAACTCCGGGACGGAACACCGGGGAGCTGTTTTTT.

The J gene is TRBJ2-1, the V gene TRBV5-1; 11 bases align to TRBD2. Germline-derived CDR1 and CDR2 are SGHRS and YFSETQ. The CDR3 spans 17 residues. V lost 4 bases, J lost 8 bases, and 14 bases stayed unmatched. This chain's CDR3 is CASSVAGTSGKYDEQFF. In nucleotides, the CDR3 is TGCGCCAGCAGCGTGGCCGGGACTAGCGGTAAATACGATGAGCAGTTCTTC.

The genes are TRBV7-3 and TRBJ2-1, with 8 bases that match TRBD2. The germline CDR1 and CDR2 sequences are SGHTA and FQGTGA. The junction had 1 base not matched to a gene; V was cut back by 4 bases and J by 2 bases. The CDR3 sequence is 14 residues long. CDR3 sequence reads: CASSYSGAYNEQFF. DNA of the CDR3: TGTGCCAGCAGCTATAGCGGGGCCTACAATGAGCAGTTCTTC.

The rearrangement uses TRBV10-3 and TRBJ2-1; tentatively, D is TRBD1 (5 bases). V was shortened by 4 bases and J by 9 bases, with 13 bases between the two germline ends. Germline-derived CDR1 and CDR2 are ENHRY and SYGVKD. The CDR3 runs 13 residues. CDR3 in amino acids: CAISGQTVAEQFF. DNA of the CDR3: TGTGCCATCAGTGGGCAGACAGTTGCTGAGCAGTTCTTC.

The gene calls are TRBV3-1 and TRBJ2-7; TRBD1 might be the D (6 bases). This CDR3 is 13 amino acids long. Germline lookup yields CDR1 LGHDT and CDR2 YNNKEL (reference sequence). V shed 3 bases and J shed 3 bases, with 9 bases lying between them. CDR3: CASSHQGYYEQYF. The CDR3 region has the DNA TGTGCCAGCAGCCATCAGGGGTACTACGAGCAGTACTTC.

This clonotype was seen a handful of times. The CDR3 sequence: CASSARHTGYEQYF. CDR3 in DNA: TGTGCCAGCAGTGCTCGACACACCGGCTACGAGCAGTACTTC. The V call is TRBV12-3 or TRBV12-4, the J call TRBJ2-7; no reliable D call. Trimming pared 5 bases from V and 3 bases from J, leaving 14 bases between. The CDR3 totals 14 residues.

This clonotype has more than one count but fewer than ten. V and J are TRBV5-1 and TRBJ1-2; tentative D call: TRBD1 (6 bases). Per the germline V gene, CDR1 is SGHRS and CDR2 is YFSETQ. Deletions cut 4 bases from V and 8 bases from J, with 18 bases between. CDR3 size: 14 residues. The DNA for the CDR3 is TGCGCCAGCAGCACCCGGGACACGACTTCCGGCTACACCTTC. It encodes CASSTRDTTSGYTF. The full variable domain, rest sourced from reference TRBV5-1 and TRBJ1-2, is KAGVTQTPRYLIKTRGQQVTLSCSPISGHRSVSWYQQTPGQGLQFLFEYFSETQRNKGNFPGRFSGRQFSNSRSEMNVSTLELGDSALYLCASSTRDTTSGYTFGSGTRLTVV.

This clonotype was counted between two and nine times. The CDR3 loop reads CASSPLRTGVFSGANVLTF. The CDR3 DNA is TGTGCCAGCAGCCCTCTTCGGACAGGGGTCTTCTCTGGGGCCAACGTCCTGACTTTC. The chain joins TRBV9 to TRBJ2-6; the match to TRBD1 covers 9 bases. The CDR3 totals 19 residues. Germline V gene sequence: CDR1 SGDLS, CDR2 YYNGEE. Germline trimming cut 4 bases from V and 0 bases from J; bases unmatched to any gene: 11. The whole variable domain, filled in from reference TRBV9 and TRBJ2-6, reads DSGVTQTPKHLITATGQRVTLRCSPRSGDLSVYWYQQSLDQGLQFLIQYYNGEERAKGNILERFSAQQFPDLHSELNLSSLELGDSALYFCASSPLRTGVFSGANVLTFGAGSRLTVL.

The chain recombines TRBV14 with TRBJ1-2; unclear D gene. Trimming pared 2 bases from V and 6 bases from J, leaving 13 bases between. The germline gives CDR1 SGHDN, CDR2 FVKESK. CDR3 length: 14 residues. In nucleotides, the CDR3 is TGTGCCAGCAGCCAAAGTTTGGTGTGCGATGGCTACACCTTC. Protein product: CASSQSLVCDGYTF.

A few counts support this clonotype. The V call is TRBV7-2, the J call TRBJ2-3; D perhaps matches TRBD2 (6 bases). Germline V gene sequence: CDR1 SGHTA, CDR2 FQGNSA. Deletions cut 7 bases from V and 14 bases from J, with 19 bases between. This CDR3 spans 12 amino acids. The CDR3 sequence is CASTPGTLGGYF. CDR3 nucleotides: TGTGCCAGCACCCCAGGGACTTTGGGCGGGTATTTT. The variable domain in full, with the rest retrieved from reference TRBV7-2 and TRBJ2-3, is GAGVSQSPSNKVTEKGKDVELRCDPISGHTALYWYRQSLGQGLEFLIYFQGNSAPDKSGLPSDRFSAERTGGSVSTLTIQRTQQEDSAVYLCASTPGTLGGYFGPGTRLTVL.

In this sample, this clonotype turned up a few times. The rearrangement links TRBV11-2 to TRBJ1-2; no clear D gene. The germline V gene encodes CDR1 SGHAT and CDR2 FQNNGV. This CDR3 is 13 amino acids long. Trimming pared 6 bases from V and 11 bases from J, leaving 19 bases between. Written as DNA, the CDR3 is TGTGCCAGCAGGATCCCGGGTCTTAATAGGTACACCTTC. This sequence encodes CASRIPGLNRYTF.

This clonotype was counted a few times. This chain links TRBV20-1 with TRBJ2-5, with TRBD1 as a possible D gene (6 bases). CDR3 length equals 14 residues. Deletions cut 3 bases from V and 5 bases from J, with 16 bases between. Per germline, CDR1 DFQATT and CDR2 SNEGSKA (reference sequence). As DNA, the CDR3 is TGCAGTGCTAGCGGGACAAGCCATGGGGAGACCCAGTACTTC. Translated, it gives CSASGTSHGETQYF.